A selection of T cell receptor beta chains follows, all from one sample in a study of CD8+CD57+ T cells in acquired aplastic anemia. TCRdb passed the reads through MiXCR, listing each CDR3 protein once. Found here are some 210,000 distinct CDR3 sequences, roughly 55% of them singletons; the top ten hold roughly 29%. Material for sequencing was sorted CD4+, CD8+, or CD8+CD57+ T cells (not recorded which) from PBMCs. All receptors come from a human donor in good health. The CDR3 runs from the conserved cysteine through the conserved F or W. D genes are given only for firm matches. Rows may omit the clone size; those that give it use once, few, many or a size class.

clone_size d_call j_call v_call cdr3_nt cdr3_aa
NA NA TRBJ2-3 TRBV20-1 TGCAGTGCTAGAGATGGCGGGCTGAGCACAGATACGCAGTATTTT CSARDGGLSTDTQYF
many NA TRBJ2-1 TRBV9 TGTGCCAGCAGCGACAGGGTAAATGAGCAGTTCTTC CASSDRVNEQFF
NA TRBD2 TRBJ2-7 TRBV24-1 TGTGCCACCAGTGCGGGGACTAGCGGTACCGACTACGAGCAGTACTTC CATSAGTSGTDYEQYF
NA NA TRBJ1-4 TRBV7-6 TGTGCCAGCACCGTGGGCCCCACTAATGAAAAACTGTTTTTT CASTVGPTNEKLFF
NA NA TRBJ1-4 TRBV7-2 TGTGCCACCGCGAGGGGGTACGGTGAAAAACTGTTTTTT CATARGYGEKLFF
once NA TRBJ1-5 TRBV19 TGTGCCGGTACCCCCAGGGCAGATCAGCCCCAGCATTTT CAGTPRADQPQHF
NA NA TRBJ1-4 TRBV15 TGTGCCACCAGCAGGCTAAGAACATCCGCAACTAATGAAAAACTGTTTTTT CATSRLRTSATNEKLFF
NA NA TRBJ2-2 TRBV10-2 TGCGCGAGTAAGGGGCAGAGGAACACCGGGGAGCTGTTTTTT CASKGQRNTGELFF
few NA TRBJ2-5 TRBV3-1 TGTGCCAGCAGCCTCCCAGGAACTAGGGATGAGACCCAGTACTTC CASSLPGTRDETQYF
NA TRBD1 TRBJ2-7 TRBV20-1 TGCAGTGCTAGTGGGGCAGGGGGCTGGTACGAGCAGTACTTC CSASGAGGWYEQYF
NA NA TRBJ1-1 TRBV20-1 TGCAGTGCACACGACGGAATGAACACTATAGCTTTCTTT CSAHDGMNTIAFF
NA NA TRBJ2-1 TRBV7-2 TGTGCCAGCAGCTTAAGAGCAGGGAAGAATGAGCAGTTCTTC CASSLRAGKNEQFF
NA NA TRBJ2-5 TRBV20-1 TGCAGTGTCAAACAGGGTTACGAAGAGACCCAGTACTTC CSVKQGYEETQYF
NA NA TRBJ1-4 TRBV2 TGTGCCAGCAGTTCCACGGGACGTACTAATGAAAAACTGTTTTTT CASSSTGRTNEKLFF
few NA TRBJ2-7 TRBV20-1 TGCAGTGCTAGTCTCCAGAACTACGAGCAGTACTTC CSASLQNYEQYF
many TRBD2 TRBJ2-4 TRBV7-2 TGTGCCAGCACCTTAAGCGGGGACTCCGGGGACGGGAACATTCAGTACTTC CASTLSGDSGDGNIQYF
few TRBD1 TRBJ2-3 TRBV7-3 TGTGCTAGCAGCGAGTACCCGACAGGGGGCGGGACAGATACGCAGTATTTC CASSEYPTGGGTDTQYF
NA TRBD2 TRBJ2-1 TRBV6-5 TGTGCCAGCAGTTCCGGGACTAGCGGCCTCAATGAGCAGTTCTTC CASSSGTSGLNEQFF
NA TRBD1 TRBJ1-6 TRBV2 TGTGCCAGCAGTCGACAGGGTTCTAGTTCACCCCTCCACTTT CASSRQGSSSPLHF
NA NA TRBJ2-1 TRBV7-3 TGTGCCAGCAGCTTAAGGAGGGGCGCGGCGATCGATGAGCAGTTCTTC CASSLRRGAAIDEQFF
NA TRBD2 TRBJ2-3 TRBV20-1 TGCAGTGCTAGAGCTAGCGGGGTTAGCACAGATACGCAGTATTTT CSARASGVSTDTQYF
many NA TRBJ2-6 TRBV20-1 TGCAGTGCTAGAGATCCCCAACAGGCGTCGGTTTCTGGGGCCAACGTCCTGACTTTC CSARDPQQASVSGANVLTF
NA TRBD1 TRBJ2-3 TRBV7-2 TGTGCCAGCGGCTTAGTGGACAGGATCGTCACAGGTACGCAGTATTTT CASGLVDRIVTGTQYF
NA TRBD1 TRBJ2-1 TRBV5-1 TGCGCCAGCAGCTTGGGGGACAGGTTACCCTACAATGAGCAGTTCTTC CASSLGDRLPYNEQFF
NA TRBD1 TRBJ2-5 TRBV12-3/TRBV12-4 TGTGCCAGCAGGACCCGACAGGGGCTGCGAGAGACCCAGTACTTC CASRTRQGLRETQYF
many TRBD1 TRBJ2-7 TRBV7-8 TGTGCCAGCAGCTTAATCGGCGGGACAGGGGTTGACGAGCAGTACTTC CASSLIGGTGVDEQYF
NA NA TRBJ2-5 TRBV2 TGTGCCAGCAGTGAAGCGGATGTACGGTTCCAAGAGACCCAGTACTTC CASSEADVRFQETQYF
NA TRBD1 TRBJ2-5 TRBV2 TGTGCCAGCAGTCCGGACAGGGTGTGGGAGACCCAGTACTTC CASSPDRVWETQYF
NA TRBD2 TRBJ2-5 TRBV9 TGCGCCACGGGTGGGCGGGGGGGCCGGCAGACCCAGTACTTC CATGGRGGRQTQYF
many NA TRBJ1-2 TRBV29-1 TGCAGCGTTGGTATCGTTGACCTCTATGGCTACACCTTC CSVGIVDLYGYTF
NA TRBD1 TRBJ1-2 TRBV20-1 TGCAGTGTTAGGAGACAGGGCTCTTTTAACTATGGCTACACCTTC CSVRRQGSFNYGYTF
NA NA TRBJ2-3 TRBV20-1 TGCAGTGCTAGAAAGACAGGACTCACAGATACGCAGTATTTT CSARKTGLTDTQYF
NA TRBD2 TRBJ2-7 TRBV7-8 TGTGCCAGCAGCCTCCCGGGAGGGGGAAGGCAGCAGTACTTC CASSLPGGGRQQYF
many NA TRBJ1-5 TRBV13 TGTGCCAGCAGCGCCCGGGGGGTCCCCAATCAGCCCCAGCATTTT CASSARGVPNQPQHF
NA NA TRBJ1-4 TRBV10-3 TGTGCCCTCAGTGAGTCGGGGACTAATGAAAAACTGTTTTTT CALSESGTNEKLFF
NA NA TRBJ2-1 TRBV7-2 TGTGCCAGCAGCTTGGGGGGACAGTTAGAGTTCTTC CASSLGGQLEFF
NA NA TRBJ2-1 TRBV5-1 TGCGCCAGCAGCTTGGGGGGGGTCTTC CASSLGGVF
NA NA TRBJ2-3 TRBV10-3 TGTGCCACGGAGACTAGTTTGTCGACGCAGTATTTT CATETSLSTQYF
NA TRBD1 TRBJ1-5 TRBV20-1 TGCAGTGCTAGATTACCCGGACAGGGAGGCAATCAGCCCCAGCATTTT CSARLPGQGGNQPQHF
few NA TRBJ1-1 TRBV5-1 TGCGCCAGTGGGCAGACCAGCACTGAAGCTTTCTTT CASGQTSTEAFF
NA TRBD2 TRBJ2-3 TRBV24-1 TGTGCCACGGGACTAGCGGGGGTAGATACGCAGTATTTT CATGLAGVDTQYF
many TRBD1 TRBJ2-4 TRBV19 TGTGCCAGTAGTGACCGGGACAGTTCCAACATTCAGTACTTC CASSDRDSSNIQYF
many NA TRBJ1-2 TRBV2 TGTGCCAGCAGTGATGGCGGGAACTATGGCTACACCTTC CASSDGGNYGYTF
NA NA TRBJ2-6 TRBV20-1 TGCAGTGCTAGTGAGGGCAGTCACCTCTCTGGGGCCAACGTCCTGACTTTC CSASEGSHLSGANVLTF
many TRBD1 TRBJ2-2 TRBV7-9 TGTGCCAGCAGCTCGGGACAGGACTACACCGGGGAGCTGTTTTTT CASSSGQDYTGELFF
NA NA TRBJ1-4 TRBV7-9 TGTTCTGGGGGCCCAGACGGTAATGAAAGACTGTTTTTT CSGGPDGNERLFF
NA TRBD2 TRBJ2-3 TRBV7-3 TGTGCCAGCAGCCCTAGCGGGGGGGCCGATGGCGATGCGCAGTATTTT CASSPSGGADGDAQYF
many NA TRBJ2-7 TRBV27 TGTGAATCCAGCTCTCGTTCAAGGCACGAGCAGTACTTC CESSSRSRHEQYF
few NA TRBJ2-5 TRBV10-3 TGTGCCATCAGTGAGTCGGTTGGAGAGACCCAGTACTTC CAISESVGETQYF
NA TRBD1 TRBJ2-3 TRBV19 TGTGCCAGTAGCCCGGGACAGTCGAGCTCTAGCACAGATACGCAGTATTTT CASSPGQSSSSTDTQYF
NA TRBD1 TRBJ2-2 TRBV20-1 TGCAGTGCTAGCCCGGGACAGGGAGACACCGGGGAGCTGTTTTTT CSASPGQGDTGELFF
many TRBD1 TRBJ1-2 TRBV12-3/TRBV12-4 TGTGCCAGCAACGCGGACAGGGAATATGGCTACACCTTC CASNADREYGYTF
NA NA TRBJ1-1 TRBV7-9 TGTGCCAACAGCTTACACCGGGGGGGTACTGAAGCTTTCTTT CANSLHRGGTEAFF